The source of this T cell receptor (beta chain) is a study of CD8+ T cells in alopecia areata. Cells that came from pooled cutaneous lymph nodes were sorted using CD4, CD8alpha, NKG2D, NKG2ACE and other markers. Sequencing templates came from extracted RNA that was reverse transcribed into cDNA. Produced via immunoSEQ multiplex PCR; TCRdb's table is partial and in-frame only. The sample is made up of approximately 300,000 clones, none counted only once. The sample holds a few counts of this clone. The genes and germline here are from mouse. Sequenced sample: CD4+ T cells sorted from a lymph node. This TCR derives from a C3H/HeJ mouse with alopecia areata. Strain MHC haplotype: H2-k.

The CDR3 is CASSDARDKTGQLYF. The part of the CDR3 DNA that was read is TGTGCCAGCAGTGATGCACGGGACAAAACCGGG. J is TRBJ2-2 and V is TRBV13-1, with TRBD1 as a possible D gene (6 bases). The sequenced fragment ends 4 residues before the CDR3 boundary, so the rest is inferred from the germline J gene. Trimming stripped 0 bases from V and 5 bases from J, with 11 bases between. Germline V gene data show CDR1 as NSHNY and CDR2 as SYGAGN. The CDR3 contains 15 residues.